Described below is a single TCR beta chain sequence and its context. Its target is not known. This record belongs to a study of T cell responses to AZD1222 COVID-19 vaccine. Broader study findings: Repertoire sampling was restricted to post-peak T cell response timepoints. Vaccine-related CD4 TCRs covered spike, predominating at 160-218 and 743-854. The sample set comprised mostly white British donors with more females, and clonal diversity was possibly underestimated.

Sequencing was performed with immunoSEQ multiplex PCR; in TCRdb, only in-frame clones are kept and a portion is missing. The table includes approximately 190,000 clones, around 94% detected once. Here the sequenced sample was peripheral blood, taken 28 days after the second dose of the MenACWY control vaccine. The origin of this receptor is an adult who received the MenACWY meningococcal vaccine as a control.

This CDR3 reads CASSDGQGGTDTQYF. The CDR3, as DNA: TGTGCCAGCAGTGACGGACAGGGTGGGACAGATACGCAGTATTTT. The chain links TRBV6-4 to TRBJ2-3, with 8 bases fitting TRBD1. CDR3 length: 15 residues. With V trimmed by 2 bases and J by 3 bases, 4 bases remained unmatched. CDR1 MRHNA and CDR2 SNTAGT come from the germline V gene.